The clone carrying this T cell receptor beta chain was recorded many times. Indicated time point: sample taken at primary tumor resection. The roughly 66 donors had untreated early-stage non-small cell lung cancer. Sequencing was performed on whole RNA extracted from tumor and nontumor lung tissue, or from frozen PBMC, and the material was left unsorted. This sample stems from a study of spatial heterogeneity in lung cancer. Background on the study: More beta-chain than alpha-chain sequences were consistently detected.

On each TCR cDNA molecule, a unique molecular identifier was present. TCRdb recomputed calls from the 5' RACE reads with MiXCR, one row per CDR3 protein. The profile covers over 9,500 distinct CDR3 sequences, with roughly 3.6% appearing a single time and around 50% taken by the ten largest. J gave up 4 bases and V 5 bases, and 10 bases lay outside the gene matches. Germline V CDR1 and CDR2: MDHEN, SYDVKM. This CDR3 spans 15 amino acids. The receptor comes from a female donor with early-stage non-small cell lung cancer. Specimen: PBMCs, collected at surgery. V gene TRBV28 combines with J gene TRBJ1-2, with 7 bases matching TRBD1. This chain's CDR3 is CASSVSYRGGYGYTF. The CDR3 DNA is TGTGCCAGCAGTGTCTCCTACAGGGGTGGCTATGGCTACACCTTC.